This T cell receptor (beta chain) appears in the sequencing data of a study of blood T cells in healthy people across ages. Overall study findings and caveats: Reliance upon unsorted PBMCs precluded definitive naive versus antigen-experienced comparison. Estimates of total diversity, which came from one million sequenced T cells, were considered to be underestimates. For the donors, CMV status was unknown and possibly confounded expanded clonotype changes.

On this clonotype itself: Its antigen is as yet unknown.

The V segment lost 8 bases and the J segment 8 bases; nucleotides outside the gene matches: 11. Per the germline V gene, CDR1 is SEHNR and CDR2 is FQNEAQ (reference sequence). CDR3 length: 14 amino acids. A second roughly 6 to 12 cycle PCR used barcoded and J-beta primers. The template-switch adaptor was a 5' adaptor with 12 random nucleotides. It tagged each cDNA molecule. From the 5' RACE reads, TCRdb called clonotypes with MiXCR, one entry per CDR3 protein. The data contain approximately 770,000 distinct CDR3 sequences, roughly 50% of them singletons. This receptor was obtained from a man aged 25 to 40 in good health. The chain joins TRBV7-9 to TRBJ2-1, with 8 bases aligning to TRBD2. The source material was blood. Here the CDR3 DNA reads TGTGCCAGCCGGGGCAGCGGGAGTCCGCATGAGCAGTTCTTC. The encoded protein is CASRGSGSPHEQFF.